This T cell receptor beta chain was obtained from a study of blood T cell repertoires in COVID-19. Study as a whole: Collection of acute and convalescent COVID-19 samples took place in the United States, Italy and Spain. PBMCs, B-cell-depleted T cells, or T cells provided the cDNA or gDNA that made up the material.

In the authors' workflow: Reference gene primer amplification gave nucleated cell count estimates. The repertoire was sequenced with immunoSEQ multiplex PCR; TCRdb's copy has only in-frame clones and lacks some. V and J calls and clone size are copied from that table; D and trimming were computed from the DNA. Of roughly 38,000 clones in the sample, about 86% were seen once. The V gene end was trimmed by 3 bases and the J gene end by 4 bases; junction bases not matched to a gene: 6. Germline V lookup: CDR1 SGDLS, CDR2 YYNGEE. This CDR3 is built from 14 residues. The chain joins TRBV9 to TRBJ2-5; 7 positions agree with TRBD1. The source is a man aged 45-65 years in a cohort sampled during active COVID-19. Sequencing was carried out using peripheral blood. This chain's CDR3 is CASSATGVIETQYF. CDR3 in DNA: TGTGCCAGCAGCGCTACAGGGGTTATAGAGACCCAGTACTTC.